This TCR beta chain was found in a study of blood T cell repertoires in COVID-19. Study summary: T cells, B-cell-depleted T cells, or PBMCs supplied cDNA or gDNA.

This CDR3 has 15 residues. Germline-derived CDR1 and CDR2 are SEHNR and FQNEAQ (reference sequence). The V gene lost 4 bases and the J gene lost 3 bases, with 13 bases spanning the gap. Sequenced by immunoSEQ multiplex PCR; TCRdb stores in-frame clones only, minus some. The sample includes about 82,000 clones, 75% to 85% of them seen just once. The chain carries TRBV7-9 and TRBJ1-5; tentative D call: TRBD1 (6 bases). Sequenced sample: peripheral blood. The source is a middle-aged woman with active or convalescent COVID-19. The CDR3 nucleotides are TGTGCCAGCAGCTCGATACAGGGTAACAATCAGCCCCAGCATTTT. Its protein product is CASSSIQGNNQPQHF.